A single sample gave rise to the 27 T cell receptor beta chains below, sequenced in a study of T cells in Graves' hyperthyroidism and ophthalmopathy. Template material for amplifying TCR beta CDR3 regions consisted of RNA transcripts. Initially, a first-round RT-PCR of the TCR CDR3 employed the HTBI primer set. TCRdb processed the multiplex PCR reads anew with MiXCR; each CDR3 protein has one entry. The sample carries 200,000 to 250,000 distinct CDR3 sequences, approximately 24% recorded once. Sequencing input: blood. The receptor source for this set is a woman aged 40 to 50 with Graves' ophthalmopathy.

The chain links TRBV7-8 to TRBJ2-4; D not certain. CDR3 length equals 15 residues. V gave up 1 base and J gave up 1 base, with 8 bases separating them. Germline V gene sequence: CDR1 SGHVS, CDR2 FQNEAQ. The CDR3 region is CASSLGLVAKNIQYF. The CDR3 DNA reads as TGTGCCAGCAGCTTAGGGCTGGTCGCCAAAAACATTCAGTACTTC.

J is TRBJ2-5 and V is TRBV28; 8 bases map to TRBD1. Germline lookup yields CDR1 MDHEN and CDR2 SYDVKM. V trimming: 4 bases; J trimming: 5 bases; junction bases outside the gene matches: 12. The CDR3 spans 16 residues. The CDR3 region has the DNA TGTGCCAGCAGTTCCGTAACAGGGGGGAGGTGGGAGACCCAGTACTTC. This translates into CASSSVTGGRWETQYF.

The chain has TRBV29-1 and TRBJ1-1; TRBD1 aligns across 11 bases. V dropped 6 bases and J dropped 2; count of bases not matched to a gene: 2. Germline lookup yields CDR1 SQVTM and CDR2 ANQGSEA. The CDR3 sequence is 13 residues long. CDR3 coding DNA: TGCAGCGTGGGGACAGGGGGAAACACTGAAGCTTTCTTT. It encodes CSVGTGGNTEAFF.

The gene calls are TRBV4-2 and TRBJ2-5; unclear D gene. Trimming shortened V by 1 base and J by 7 bases, and 19 bases separated the two germline ends. The CDR3 is 16 residues long. The germline V gene has CDR1 LGHNA and CDR2 YNFKEQ. This chain's CDR3 is CASSQGRAAPRLTQYF. The DNA for the CDR3 is TGTGCCAGCAGCCAAGGTAGAGCCGCCCCCCGGTTGACCCAGTACTTC.

This clonotype was picked up many times. The chain employs TRBV2 and TRBJ1-1, with D uncertain. Trimming took 6 bases from V and 6 from J, leaving 20 bases between them. This CDR3 has 15 amino acids. Germline V gene sequence: CDR1 SNHLY, CDR2 FYNNEI. In nucleotides, the CDR3 is TGTGCCAGCAGACTAATACGCGACGGGAAGGCTGAAGCTTTCTTT. This sequence encodes CASRLIRDGKAEAFF. The full variable domain, its missing parts supplied by reference TRBV2 and TRBJ1-1, is EPEVTQTPSHQVTQMGQEVILRCVPISNHLYFYWYRQILGQKVEFLVSFYNNEISEKSEIFDDQFSVERPDGSNFTLKIRSTKLEDSAMYFCASRLIRDGKAEAFFGQGTRLTVV.

This clonotype was seen repeatedly, ten times or more. The J gene is TRBJ2-7, the V gene TRBV5-1; TRBD1 matches at 7 bases. CDR1 and CDR2 from the germline V gene are SGHRS and YFSETQ. V was clipped by 5 bases and J by 3 bases; unmatched bases: 8. This CDR3 is 14 amino acids long. CDR3 amino acids: CASSQGQEIYEQYF. CDR3 coding DNA: TGCGCCAGCAGTCAAGGACAGGAGATCTACGAGCAGTACTTC.

This clonotype has more than one count but fewer than ten. The chain recombines TRBV6-1 with TRBJ1-1; 7 bases are a match to TRBD1. V was clipped by 2 bases and J by 0 bases; unmatched bases: 6. The germline gives CDR1 MNHNS, CDR2 SASEGT. The CDR3 is 16 amino acids. CDR3 sequence (DNA): TGTGCCAGCAGTGAACTCCCAGGGGGGATGAACACTGAAGCTTTCTTT. This codes for CASSELPGGMNTEAFF.

This clonotype was seen once. The chain couples TRBV6-5 to TRBJ2-7; D is unclear. Germline V gene sequence: CDR1 MNHEY, CDR2 SVGAGI. CDR3 length: 15 residues. V lost 2 bases to trimming and J lost 0 bases, with 11 bases between them. Here the CDR3 reads CASSYAHPRSYEQYF. CDR3 bases: TGTGCCAGCAGTTACGCCCATCCTCGCTCCTACGAGCAGTACTTC.

This clonotype came up many times. The chain carries TRBV3-1 and TRBJ2-7; 11 nucleotides line up with TRBD2. This CDR3 spans 16 amino acids. V shed 5 bases, J shed 3 bases, and the junction held 9 bases outside the gene matches. Germline CDR1 LGHDT, CDR2 YNNKEL (reference sequence). The CDR3 here is CASSSLSGTSGYEQYF. As DNA, the CDR3 is TGTGCCAGCAGCTCGCTCTCCGGGACTAGCGGCTACGAGCAGTACTTC.

In regard to this clonotype: One end of the junction varies from germline; a read error may be responsible. This chain links TRBV6-2 or TRBV6-3 with TRBJ1-2, with D maybe TRBD1 (5 bases). The CDR3 runs 14 residues. Germline CDR1 and CDR2: MNHEY and SVGEGT. CDR3 sequence: CASSYDSFNYGYNF. CDR3 nucleotide sequence: TGTGCCAGCAGTTACGACAGTTTTAACTATGGCTACAACTTC.

V and J are TRBV13 and TRBJ2-6; 7 positions agree with TRBD2. CDR1 is PRHDT, CDR2 FYEKMQ, per germline (reference sequence). The CDR3 consists of 18 residues. The V gene end was trimmed by 5 bases and the J gene end by 1 base; junction bases not matched to a gene: 11. CDR3 bases: TGTGCCAGCAGCCACAAGGCGGGGGATTATTCTGGGGCCAACGTCCTGACTTTC. Residues: CASSHKAGDYSGANVLTF.

This clonotype was picked up many times. In nucleotides, the CDR3 is TGTGCCAGCAGTCCCCTAGCGGGAGGGGTTCCGAACACCGGGGAGCTGTTTTTT. It translates to CASSPLAGGVPNTGELFF. V usage is TRBV6-2 or TRBV6-3 and J usage is TRBJ2-2; TRBD2 matches at 12 bases. The CDR3 loop spans 18 amino acids. Germline CDR1 MNHEY, CDR2 SVGEGT. The V and J ends lost 5 bases and 0 bases, in that order; junction bases with no gene match: 7.

This clonotype was counted a few times. V gene TRBV9 combines with J gene TRBJ2-5; tentative D call: TRBD2 (5 bases). With 0 bases removed from V and 7 bases from J, the gap between germline ends came to 13 bases. Looked up from germline, CDR1 is SGDLS and CDR2 is YYNGEE. This CDR3 is built from 14 residues. This chain's CDR3 is CASSVAYRGRTQYF. The CDR3 coding sequence is TGTGCCAGCAGCGTAGCTTACCGTGGGAGGACCCAGTACTTC.

This clonotype appeared many times. CDR3 loop: CSARVPLTGGETQYF. Here the CDR3 DNA reads TGCAGTGCTAGAGTTCCTCTCACGGGGGGGGAGACCCAGTACTTC. The rearrangement uses TRBV20-1 and TRBJ2-5, with 8 bases identical to TRBD2. The CDR3 loop spans 15 amino acids. CDR1 is DFQATT, CDR2 SNEGSKA, per germline (reference sequence). J gave up 5 bases and V 1 base, and 9 bases lay outside the gene matches.

This clonotype was seen repeatedly, ten times or more. The chain is built from TRBV28 and TRBJ1-2; D is undetermined. In germline, CDR1 is MDHEN, CDR2 SYDVKM. Trimming left V 6 bases short and J 4 bases short, with 12 bases between. The CDR3 sequence is 13 residues long. The DNA of the CDR3 is TGTGCCAGCAGCCCAGGACGGTCCTATGGCTACACCTTC. This codes for CASSPGRSYGYTF.

This clonotype was seen at least ten times. The rearrangement uses TRBV19 and TRBJ2-5, with 7 nucleotides matching TRBD2. Germline V CDR1 and CDR2: LNHDA, SQIVND (reference sequence). The V segment lost 6 bases and the J segment 4 bases; nucleotides outside the gene matches: 2. This CDR3 is built from 12 residues. The CDR3 reads CASRLALETQYF. In DNA form, the CDR3 reads TGTGCCAGTAGACTAGCGCTAGAGACCCAGTACTTC.

This clonotype was detected many times. The V and J genes are TRBV20-1 and TRBJ2-7, with TRBD2 matching over 13 bases. V lost 5 bases and J lost 3; bases outside the gene matches: 4. The CDR3 is 14 amino acids. Germline assignment: CDR1 DFQATT and CDR2 SNEGSKA (reference sequence). CDR3 region: CSAAGTSGIYEQYF. The CDR3 DNA is TGCAGTGCTGCCGGGACTAGCGGGATCTACGAGCAGTACTTC.

This clonotype was seen ten or more times. V usage is TRBV20-1 and J usage is TRBJ1-5, with 8 bases fitting TRBD1. V shed 2 bases and J 4 bases; nucleotides not matched to a gene: 7. The CDR3 has 15 amino acids. Germline values: CDR1 DFQATT, CDR2 SNEGSKA (reference sequence). The CDR3 here is CSARTQTGENQPQHF. The CDR3 DNA reads TGCAGTGCTAGAACCCAGACAGGGGAGAATCAGCCCCAGCATTTT.

V usage is TRBV28 and J usage is TRBJ1-1; D call uncertain. Trimming took 5 bases from V and 0 from J, leaving 13 bases between them. Per germline, CDR1 MDHEN and CDR2 SYDVKM. The CDR3 has 15 residues. CDR3 sequence: CASSMGGSMNTEAFF. The CDR3 DNA is TGTGCCAGCAGTATGGGAGGGAGCATGAACACTGAAGCTTTCTTT.

The CDR3 region has the DNA TGCAGTGCTAGGAGAGACCAAGAGACCCAGTACTTC. Its translation: CSARRDQETQYF. The rearrangement links TRBV20-1 to TRBJ2-5; D not certain. Trimming cost V 3 bases and J 0 bases, with 5 bases left between them. The CDR3 has 12 amino acids. Per germline, CDR1 DFQATT and CDR2 SNEGSKA (reference sequence).

The rearrangement joins TRBV4-1 to TRBJ2-7; D uncertain. Deletions cut 5 bases from V and 2 bases from J, with 13 bases between. CDR1 is MGHRA and CDR2 is YSYEKL in the germline V gene. The CDR3 is 14 amino acids. Written as DNA, the CDR3 is TGCGCCAGCAGCGTGCCGGGCGGAGCCTACGAGCAGTACTTC. It yields the protein CASSVPGGAYEQYF.

This clonotype came up many times. This chain connects TRBV10-3 to TRBJ2-7; 10 bases match TRBD2. V shed 2 bases, J shed 3 bases, and the junction held 4 bases outside the gene matches. The CDR3 is 15 amino acids. Germline assignment: CDR1 ENHRY and CDR2 SYGVKD. The CDR3 spells CAISEMSSGSYEQYF. The DNA for the CDR3 is TGTGCCATCAGTGAGATGTCTAGCGGGAGCTACGAGCAGTACTTC.

This clonotype was seen many times. This chain joins TRBV11-2 and TRBJ2-6; D is perhaps TRBD2 (6 bases). The CDR3 runs 15 residues. The V end was cut by 6 bases, the J end by 1 base, with 10 bases between. Germline V gives CDR1 SGHAT, CDR2 FQNNGV. Here the CDR3 reads CASRLGGSGANVLTF. The CDR3 region has the DNA TGTGCCAGCAGGTTGGGGGGTTCTGGGGCCAACGTCCTGACTTTC.

This clonotype has at least ten counts. V and J are TRBV28 and TRBJ1-2; D might be TRBD1 (5 bases). This CDR3 contains 19 residues. Germline CDR1 is MDHEN and CDR2 is SYDVKM. V was clipped by 7 bases and J by 2 bases, with 29 bases between them. The CDR3 DNA follows: TGTGCCAGCATCGTAGAAACAGGAGGGCGGACGGGAAGAAACTATGGCTACACCTTC. It translates to CASIVETGGRTGRNYGYTF.

In this sample, this clonotype turned up many times. V gene TRBV5-7 combines with J gene TRBJ2-7; the match to TRBD2 covers 10 bases. TRBV5-7 is known as an ORF, though its function is uncertain. Trimming removed 7 bases from V and 3 bases from J; junction bases left unmatched: 10. This CDR3 spans 15 amino acids. Written as DNA, the CDR3 is TGTGCCAGCCCCGAAGGACTAGCGGCACTCTACGAGCAGTACTTC. As protein: CASPEGLAALYEQYF.

This clonotype was detected ten times or more. CDR3 sequence reads: CASSAPETQYF. Written as DNA, the CDR3 is TGTGCCAGCTCGGCTCCGGAGACCCAGTACTTC. This chain connects TRBV3-1 to TRBJ2-5; D is unresolved. Trimming removed 8 bases from V and 5 bases from J, with 9 bases in between. There are 11 residues in the CDR3. Per germline, CDR1 LGHDT and CDR2 YNNKEL (reference sequence).

The CDR3 nucleotides read TGCAGTGCCCCCCCCCGGGCTCTTATGAACACTGAAGCTTTCTTT. The encoded protein is CSAPPRALMNTEAFF. This chain links TRBV20-1 with TRBJ1-1; D call uncertain. From germline, CDR1 is DFQATT and CDR2 SNEGSKA (reference sequence). The V and J ends lost 6 bases and 0 bases respectively, with 17 bases between them. The CDR3 spans 15 residues.